The following is a T cell receptor beta chain sequence with its context. No cognate antigen has been identified for it. Base qualities were left out, and no much larger clone turns up one base away. TCRbeta CDR3 regions were amplified from genomic DNA using the immunoSEQ Assay, a bias-controlled multiplex PCR. The study's processing was this. The number of nucleated cells in each sample was estimated from the amplification of reference gene primers within the assay. Sequence reads were collapsed and filtered to measure the absolute abundance of every unique TCRbeta CDR3 rearrangement. For each sample, productive Simpson clonality was calculated as the square root of Simpson's diversity index across productive rearrangements. TCRdb provides this immuneACCESS table in a form limited to in-frame rearrangements. Some clones are lacking; in checked studies, under half of them reflect an unresolved V gene, and why the rest are absent is not known. That table furnishes V, J and clone size, whereas the DNA furnished D and trimming. The sample includes about 340,000 clones, with 65% to 85% observed a single time. Clones ranked in the top ten supply approximately 3% of the sample.

Taken from the germline V gene (reference sequence), the CDR1 and CDR2 loops are LNHNV and YYDKDF. The CDR3 spans 14 residues, from the cysteine through the phenylalanine. Only the CDR3 part of the read is kept: 42 bases, read in frame from the first base. V is cut by 1 base and J by 2 bases, and the space between the germline ends is 7 bases. This entry belongs to a study of blood T cell repertoires in COVID-19 (dated by TCRdb to between 2020 and 2021). In terms of the full investigation: Samples from collaborators originated in the United States, Italy and Spain and spanned both the acute and convalescent phases of COVID-19. The dataset comprised deeply sampled blood TCRbeta repertoires from subjects exposed to, actively infected with, or recovered from COVID-19. Nearly every sample came with metadata listing a de-identified subject ID, COVID-19 status, age in years and sex. The samples were drawn from the first 160 participants of the ongoing ImmuneRACE study and from 1,254 subjects provided by 6 global collaborators. The prospective study material was composed of cDNA or gDNA derived from T cells, B-cell-depleted T cells, or PBMCs. Where available, HLA class I and class II types were obtained from metadata supplied by the sample provider rather than from assay-based typing. A freely available public database, intended as a resource for researchers studying the immune response to SARS-CoV-2, is where the repertoires were released. Beyond this particular receptor, the publication reports: The amount of clinical and demographic metadata varied by source and participant and was provided uncurated.

The collaborating institutions used their own protocols to collect whole blood in K2EDTA tubes. For TCRbeta analysis, collaborators shipped samples as frozen whole blood, isolated PBMCs, or DNA extracted from either of those sample types. Sequenced input: peripheral blood. This TCR came from a young man with active or convalescent COVID-19. The chain couples TRBV15 to TRBJ2-3; TRBD2 is perhaps the D gene, given 5 matching bases. The CDR3 sequence is CATSRGGDTDTQYF. Read as DNA, the sequence is TGTGCCACCAGCAGAGGGGGAGACACAGATACGCAGTATTTT.